One T cell receptor (beta chain) is described in this entry. Antigen: not known. The data belong to a study of beta chain features in type 1 diabetes. On the study more broadly: Patients shared similar age, gender and cell yields with healthy donors. The study, taken as a whole, reports: Among all four CD4+ subsets, Type 1 diabetes patients had TCRB CDR3s that were moderately but significantly shorter.

What was sequenced were expressed TCRB transcripts, since all of the isolated RNA had been reverse transcribed. Assay: immunoSEQ multiplex PCR; the TCRdb copy retains only in-frame clones and omits some. The sample records some 640,000 clones, more than 13% being singletons. The CDR3 covers 16 residues. Germline V CDR1 and CDR2: SGHTA, FQGNSA. The V end lost 4 bases, the J end lost 9 bases, and 22 bases lay between the germline ends. A heparinised blood draw that averaged about 120 mL was obtained once from each donor. Post-sort purity exceeded 95% for all sorted populations. V is TRBV7-2 and J is TRBJ2-1, with D possibly TRBD2 on 7 matching bases. The sequence was collected from a man younger than 35 with type 1 diabetes. Sample: naive CD4+ T cells from blood. DNA for the CDR3: TGTGCCAGCAGCTCCCCGTCGGGGGGCTTCTTTCGTGAGCAGTTCTTC. Translated, it gives CASSSPSGGFFREQFF.